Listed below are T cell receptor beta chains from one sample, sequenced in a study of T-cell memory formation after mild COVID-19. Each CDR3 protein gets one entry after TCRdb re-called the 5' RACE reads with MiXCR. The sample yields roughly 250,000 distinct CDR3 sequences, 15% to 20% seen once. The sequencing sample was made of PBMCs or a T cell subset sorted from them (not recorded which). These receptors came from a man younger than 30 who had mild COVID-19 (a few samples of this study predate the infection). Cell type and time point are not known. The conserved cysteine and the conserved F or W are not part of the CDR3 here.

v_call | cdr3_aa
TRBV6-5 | ASSNGEHYGYT
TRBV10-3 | AISENPNYGYT
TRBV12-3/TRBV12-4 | ASRSGLGTDTQY
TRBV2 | ASSYPARLNQPQH
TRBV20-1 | SAEKGANYGYT
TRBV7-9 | ASTHGGPGYT
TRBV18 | ATSGMATSNEQF
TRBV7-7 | ASSTSTTSTEAF
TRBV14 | ASSQEMNYGYT
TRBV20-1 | SAREGAGGNQPQH
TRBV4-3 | ASSQDEGGRSWPYGYT
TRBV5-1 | ASAPRGDGYT
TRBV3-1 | ASSQTGAVYEQY
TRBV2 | ASGRGGNEQF
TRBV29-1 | SAFANYGYT
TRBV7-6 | ASSLAGVAETQY
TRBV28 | AAQGQETQY
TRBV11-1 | ASSSGTANSGNTIY
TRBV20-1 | SARELQGMSQPQH
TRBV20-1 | SAGDRVDGYT
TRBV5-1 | ASSSAPIGSEGEQF
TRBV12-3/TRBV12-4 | ASSLISGETQY
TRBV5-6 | ASSAESTLQY
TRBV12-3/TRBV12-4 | ASRPTTGDNEKLF
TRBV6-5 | ATRQGDVTGELF
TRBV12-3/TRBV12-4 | ASNSGGLGNTIY
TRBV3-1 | ASSQDIAGDTFYEQY
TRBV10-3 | AISSRESQGSSPLH
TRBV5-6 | ASSTQGVAF
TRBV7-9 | ASISVGGRTDTQY
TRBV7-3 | ASSFSQGTTEAF